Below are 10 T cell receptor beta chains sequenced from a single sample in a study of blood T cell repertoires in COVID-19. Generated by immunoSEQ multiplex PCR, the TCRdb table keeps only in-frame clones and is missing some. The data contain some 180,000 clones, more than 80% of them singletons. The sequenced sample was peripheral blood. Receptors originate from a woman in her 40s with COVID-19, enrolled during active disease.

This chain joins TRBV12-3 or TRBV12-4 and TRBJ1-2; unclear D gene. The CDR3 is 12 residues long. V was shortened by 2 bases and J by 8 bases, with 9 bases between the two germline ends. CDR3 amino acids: CASSLWRHGYTF. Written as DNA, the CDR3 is TGTGCCAGCAGTTTATGGAGGCACGGCTACACCTTC.

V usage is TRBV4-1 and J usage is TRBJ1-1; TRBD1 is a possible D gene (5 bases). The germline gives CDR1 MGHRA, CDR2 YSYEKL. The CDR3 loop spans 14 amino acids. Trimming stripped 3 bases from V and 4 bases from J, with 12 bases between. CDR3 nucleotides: TGCGCCAGCAGCCAGGGCAGGGCGGCCACTGAAGCTTTCTTT. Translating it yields CASSQGRAATEAFF.

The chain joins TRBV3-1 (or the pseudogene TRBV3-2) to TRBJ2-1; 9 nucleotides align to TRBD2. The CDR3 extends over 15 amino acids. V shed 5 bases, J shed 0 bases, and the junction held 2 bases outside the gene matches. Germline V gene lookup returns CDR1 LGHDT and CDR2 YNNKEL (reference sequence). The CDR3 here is CASSYSGSSYNEQFF. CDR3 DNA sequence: TGTGCCAGCAGCTATAGCGGGAGCTCCTACAATGAGCAGTTCTTC.

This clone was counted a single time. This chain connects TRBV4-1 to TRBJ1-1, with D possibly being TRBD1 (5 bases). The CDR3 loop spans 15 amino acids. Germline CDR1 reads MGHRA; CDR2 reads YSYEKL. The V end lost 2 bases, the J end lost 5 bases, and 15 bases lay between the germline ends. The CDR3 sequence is CASSQYPGRGTEAFF. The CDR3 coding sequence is TGCGCCAGCAGCCAATACCCCGGACGGGGGACTGAAGCTTTCTTT.

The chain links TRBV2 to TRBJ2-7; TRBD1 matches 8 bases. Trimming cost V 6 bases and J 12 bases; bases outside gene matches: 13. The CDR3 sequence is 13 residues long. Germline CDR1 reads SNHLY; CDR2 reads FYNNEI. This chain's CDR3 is CASSGDRFSGWYV. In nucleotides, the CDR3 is TGTGCCAGCAGCGGGGACAGGTTCTCTGGCTGGTACGTC.

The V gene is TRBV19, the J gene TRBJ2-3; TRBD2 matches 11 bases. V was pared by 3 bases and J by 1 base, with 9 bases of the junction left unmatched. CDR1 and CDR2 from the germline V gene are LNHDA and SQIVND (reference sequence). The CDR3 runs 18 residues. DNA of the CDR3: TGTGCCAGTAGTATCCTTAGCGGGAGGGGTCGCGGCACAGATACGCAGTATTTT. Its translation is CASSILSGRGRGTDTQYF.

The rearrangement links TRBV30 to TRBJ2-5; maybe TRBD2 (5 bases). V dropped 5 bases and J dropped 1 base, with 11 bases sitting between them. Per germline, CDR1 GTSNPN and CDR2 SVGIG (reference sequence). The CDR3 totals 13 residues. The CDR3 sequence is CAWSGVPQETQYF. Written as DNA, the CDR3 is TGTGCCTGGTCCGGGGTGCCCCAAGAGACCCAGTACTTC.

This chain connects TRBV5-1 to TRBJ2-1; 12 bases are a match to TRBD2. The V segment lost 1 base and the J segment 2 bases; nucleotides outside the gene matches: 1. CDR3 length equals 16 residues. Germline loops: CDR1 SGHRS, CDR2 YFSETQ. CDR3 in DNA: TGCGCCAGCAGCTTGACTAGCGGGAGGCCCTACAATGAGCAGTTCTTC. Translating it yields CASSLTSGRPYNEQFF.

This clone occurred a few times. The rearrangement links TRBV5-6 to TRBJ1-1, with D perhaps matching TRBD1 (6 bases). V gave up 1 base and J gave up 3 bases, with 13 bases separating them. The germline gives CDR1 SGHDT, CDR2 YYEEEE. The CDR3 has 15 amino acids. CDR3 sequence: CASSLFRGEDTEAFF. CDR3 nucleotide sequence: TGTGCCAGCAGCTTGTTCAGGGGAGAGGACACTGAAGCTTTCTTT.

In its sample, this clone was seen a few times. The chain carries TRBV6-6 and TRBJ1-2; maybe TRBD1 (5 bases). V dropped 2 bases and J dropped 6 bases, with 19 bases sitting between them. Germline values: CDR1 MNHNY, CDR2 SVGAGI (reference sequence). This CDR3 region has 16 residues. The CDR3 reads CASSYVFSGGEHGYTF. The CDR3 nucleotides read TGTGCCAGCAGTTACGTGTTTTCGGGAGGGGAACATGGCTACACCTTC.